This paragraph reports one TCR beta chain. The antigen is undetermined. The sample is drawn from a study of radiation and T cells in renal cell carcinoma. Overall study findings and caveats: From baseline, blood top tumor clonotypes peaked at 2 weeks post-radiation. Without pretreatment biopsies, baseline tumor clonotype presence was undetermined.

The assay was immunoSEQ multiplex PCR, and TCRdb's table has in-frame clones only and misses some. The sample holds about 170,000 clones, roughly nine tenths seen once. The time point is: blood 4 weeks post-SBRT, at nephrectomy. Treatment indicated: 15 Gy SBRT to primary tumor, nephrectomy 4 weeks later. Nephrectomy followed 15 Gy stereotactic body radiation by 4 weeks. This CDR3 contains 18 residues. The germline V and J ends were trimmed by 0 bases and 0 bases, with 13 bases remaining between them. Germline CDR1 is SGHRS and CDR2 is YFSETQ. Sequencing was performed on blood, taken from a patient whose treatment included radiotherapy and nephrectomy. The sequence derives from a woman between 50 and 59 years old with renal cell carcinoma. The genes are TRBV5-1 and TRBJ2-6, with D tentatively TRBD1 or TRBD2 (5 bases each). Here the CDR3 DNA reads TGCGCCAGCAGCTTGGGGGGGACGGACCGCTCTGGGGCCAACGTCCTGACTTTC. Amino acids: CASSLGGTDRSGANVLTF.